This T cell receptor (beta chain) was found in a study of human T cells and chemical hapten exposure. TCRdb ran MiXCR on the RACE reads and lists one entry per CDR3 protein. The repertoire includes 50,000 to 70,000 distinct CDR3 sequences, around 12% of them detected once, and roughly 2.4% sits in the top ten. This clonotype was picked up many times. Regarding time point: patch test 3, about 24 weeks after DPC sensitization. Treatment in this sample: therapeutic diphenylcyclopropenone sensitization with weekly scalp DPC. The CDR3 runs to 16 residues. Germline CDR1 reads DFQATT; CDR2 reads SNEGSKA (reference sequence). J lost 6 bases, V lost 6 bases, and 14 bases had no gene match.

The genes are TRBV20-1 and TRBJ1-4; 9 positions match TRBD1. The TCR comes from a man between 25 and 39 years old with alopecia areata. Some clones in this sample may be carry-over from other donors' samples. Source: whole blood, taken in connection with sensitization to the hapten diphenylcyclopropenone (DPC). DNA of the CDR3: TGCAGTGCCATCAGCTTGGAGGGACAGGGATATGAAAAACTGTTTTTT. This encodes CSAISLEGQGYEKLFF.